One sample yielded the 7 T cell receptor beta chains listed below, sequenced in a study of CD8 T cells in Susac syndrome. After extraction with the RNeasy kit, roughly 0.5 to 1 ug of the RNA was reverse transcribed using random hexamers. TCRdb processed the immunoSEQ multiplex PCR reads anew with MiXCR; each CDR3 protein has one entry. This table holds around 59,000 distinct CDR3 sequences, 90% to 95% found once. The specimen was CD8+ T cells from PBMCs. The receptors derive from a human donor in good health.

This clonotype was seen just once. The CDR3 region is CASRALGSTDTQYF. The CDR3 nucleotides read TGTGCCAGCAGGGCCTTAGGGAGCACAGATACGCAGTATTTT. The chain uses TRBV12-3 or TRBV12-4 and TRBJ2-3; D unresolved. This CDR3 contains 14 residues. Trimming took 6 bases from V and 0 from J, leaving 10 bases between them.

This chain joins TRBV9 and TRBJ2-7; possible D gene TRBD2, 6 bases. The CDR3 runs to 14 residues. Germline V gene lookup returns CDR1 SGDLS and CDR2 YYNGEE. Trimming cost V 3 bases and J 2 bases, with 12 bases left between them. CDR3 residues: CASSARGGAYEQYF. CDR3 bases: TGTGCCAGCAGCGCCCGAGGAGGGGCCTACGAGCAGTACTTC.

The chain combines TRBV5-5 with TRBJ1-4; D is ambiguous. Germline lookup yields CDR1 SGHKS and CDR2 YYEKEE (reference sequence). V lost 1 base and J lost 0, with 7 bases in between. The length of the CDR3 is 15 residues. The CDR3 DNA sequence: TGTGCCAGCAGCTTGCGCGGGCCAACTAATGAAAAACTGTTTTTT. The encoded protein is CASSLRGPTNEKLFF.

J is TRBJ2-7 and V is TRBV27; possible D gene TRBD1, 7 bases. The CDR3 consists of 15 residues. Germline assignment: CDR1 MNHEY and CDR2 SMNVEV (reference sequence). V shed 0 bases and J shed 2 bases, with 11 bases lying between them. The DNA of the CDR3 is TGTGCCAGCAGTTTATCGGGCAGGGGGGCCTACGAGCAGTACTTC. Translating gives CASSLSGRGAYEQYF.

CDR3 residues: CASSLAKLGPGLSYEQYF. The CDR3 DNA sequence: TGTGCCAGCAGCTTGGCCAAATTAGGTCCGGGACTCTCCTACGAGCAGTACTTC. The chain is built from TRBV5-6 and TRBJ2-7, with D maybe TRBD2 (6 bases). The germline V gene encodes CDR1 SGHDT and CDR2 YYEEEE. Between the trimmed V and J ends, which lost 0 bases and 0 bases, there was a span of 19 bases. The CDR3 runs to 18 residues.

This chain connects TRBV12-3 or TRBV12-4 to TRBJ2-7; TRBD1 matches 9 bases. The length of the CDR3 is 14 residues. J gave up 2 bases and V 6 bases, and 5 bases lay outside the gene matches. CDR3 sequence (DNA): TGTGCCAGCAGCTGGGGACAGGGAACCTACGAGCAGTACTTC. The encoded protein is CASSWGQGTYEQYF.

CDR3 loop: CASSSETNYGYTF. In nucleotides, the CDR3 is TGTGCCAGCAGTTCGGAGACGAACTATGGCTACACCTTC. This sequence joins TRBV2 and TRBJ1-2; D unclear. From germline, CDR1 is SNHLY and CDR2 FYNNEI. Deletions cut 5 bases from V and 2 bases from J, with 9 bases between. The CDR3 spans 13 residues.